This TCR beta chain derives from a study of blood T cell repertoires in COVID-19. The overall study: PBMCs, B-cell-depleted T cells, or T cells were the source of the cDNA or gDNA that made up the material.

Profiled with immunoSEQ multiplex PCR; TCRdb holds only in-frame clones, not every one. The data contain 50,000 to 65,000 clones, roughly 76% of them seen just once; the ten biggest clones take up roughly 4.8%. Germline V lookup: CDR1 SGHKS, CDR2 YYEKEE (reference sequence). V shed 0 bases and J shed 7 bases, with 5 bases lying between them. The CDR3 runs to 13 residues. The sequenced sample was peripheral blood. The rearrangement links TRBV5-5 to TRBJ1-6; D ambiguous. The source of this sequence is a woman in her sixties or seventies with acute or convalescent COVID-19. CDR3 sequence (DNA): TGTGCCAGCAGCTTGGAACGGAATTCACCCCTCCACTTT. It yields the protein CASSLERNSPLHF.